The rows below give T cell receptor beta chains drawn from one sample of a study of T cells in Graves' hyperthyroidism and ophthalmopathy. Via MiXCR, TCRdb re-called the multiplex PCR reads, giving one row per CDR3 protein. The sample lists about 250,000 distinct CDR3 sequences, around 24% occurring once. Material for sequencing was blood. The receptors were gathered from a middle-aged woman with Graves' ophthalmopathy. The CDR3 runs from the conserved cysteine through the conserved F or W. The D gene is left open where the match is weak. Size values are once, few and many counts, or a class for expanded clones, and some rows have none.

j_gene | d_gene | v_gene | abundance | CDR3aa | CDR3nt
TRBJ1-1 | . | TRBV20-1 | many | CSALGPENTEAFF | TGCAGTGCCTTGGGACCAGAGAACACTGAAGCTTTCTTT
TRBJ2-4 | . | TRBV12-3/TRBV12-4 | . | CASSSSAKNIQYF | TGTGCCAGCAGCTCGTCAGCCAAAAACATTCAGTACTTC
TRBJ2-2 | TRBD2 | TRBV6-5 | many | CASMSAGLDTGELFF | TGTGCCAGCATGTCAGCGGGACTAGACACCGGGGAGCTGTTTTTT
TRBJ1-6 | . | TRBV20-1 | many | CSAREGGVAQGSYNSPLHF | TGCAGTGCTAGAGAAGGAGGGGTCGCGCAGGGCTCCTATAATTCACCCCTCCACTTT
TRBJ1-2 | . | TRBV5-1 | many | CASSPPAGEHGYTF | TGCGCCAGCAGCCCCCCCGCGGGTGAGCATGGCTACACCTTC
TRBJ2-7 | . | TRBV6-1 | many | CASSPTSGAYEQYF | TGTGCCAGCAGTCCGACCAGTGGGGCCTACGAGCAGTACTTC
TRBJ2-7 | . | TRBV28 | . | CASSSPREPREQYF | TGTGCCAGCAGTTCCCCCCGGGAGCCGAGAGAGCAGTACTTC
TRBJ1-2 | . | TRBV12-3/TRBV12-4 | . | CASRYEPAGARGYTF | TGTGCCAGCAGATATGAACCCGCAGGGGCGCGTGGCTACACCTTC
TRBJ2-4 | . | TRBV6-5 | many | CASSYDGTKNIQYF | TGTGCCAGCAGTTACGATGGAACCAAAAACATTCAGTACTTC
TRBJ2-5 | TRBD2 | TRBV11-2 | once | CASSALAGLQTQYF | TGTGCCAGCAGCGCCTTAGCGGGGCTTCAGACCCAGTACTTC
TRBJ1-2 | . | TRBV12-3/TRBV12-4 | . | CASSPRALGDYGYTF | TGTGCCAGCAGCCCGAGGGCCCTCGGTGACTATGGCTACACCTTC